The 4 T cell receptor beta chains listed next were all sequenced from one sample in a study of blood T cell repertoires in COVID-19. Repertoires were generated with immunoSEQ multiplex PCR, while TCRdb's copy carries only in-frame clones and drops some. The sample has about 72,000 clones, 82% seen once. Sequenced sample: peripheral blood. All receptors derive from a human donor in a cohort sampled during active COVID-19.

V is TRBV19 and J is TRBJ2-6, with 8 positions matching TRBD1. Per germline, CDR1 LNHDA and CDR2 SQIVND (reference sequence). The CDR3 covers 17 residues. With 4 bases clipped from V and 3 bases from J, the junction kept 8 bases outside the gene matches. The CDR3 coding sequence is TGTGCCAGTAGTAGGGCAGGGGGCGTGAGTGGGGCCAACGTCCTGACTTTC. Translated: CASSRAGGVSGANVLTF. The variable domain in full, completed from reference TRBV19 and TRBJ2-6, reads DGGITQSPKYLFRKEGQNVTLSCEQNLNHDAMYWYRQDPGQGLRLIYYSQIVNDFQKGDIAEGYSVSREKKESFPLTVTSAQKNPTAFYLCASSRAGGVSGANVLTFGAGSRLTVL.

This clone was picked up a small number of times. The chain is built from TRBV6-5 and TRBJ2-7; TRBD1 agrees at 7 bases. J lost 0 bases, V lost 7 bases, and 3 bases had no gene match. Germline CDR1 MNHEY, CDR2 SVGAGI. CDR3 length: 13 amino acids. The CDR3: CASKYRGSYEQYF. The CDR3 DNA reads TGTGCCAGCAAGTACAGGGGCTCCTACGAGCAGTACTTC.

The V and J genes are TRBV6-1 and TRBJ2-7; TRBD1 aligns across 8 bases. This CDR3 has 15 amino acids. V dropped 3 bases and J dropped 3; count of bases not matched to a gene: 7. Germline values: CDR1 MNHNS, CDR2 SASEGT. The CDR3, as DNA: TGTGCCAGCAGTGACGACCTGACAGGGGACTACGAGCAGTACTTC. Its translation: CASSDDLTGDYEQYF.

V and J are TRBV7-9 and TRBJ1-1; possible D gene TRBD1, 6 bases. The CDR3 sequence is 13 residues long. V was clipped by 5 bases and J by 3 bases, with 10 bases between them. Germline assignment: CDR1 SEHNR and CDR2 FQNEAQ (reference sequence). The CDR3 DNA follows: TGTGCCAGCAGCCCGACAGGATACACTGAAGCTTTCTTT. Encoded protein: CASSPTGYTEAFF.